This T cell receptor beta chain appears in the sequencing data of a study of blood T cell repertoires in COVID-19. Some clones are missing from TCRdb's copy, which holds only in-frame ones; the method was immunoSEQ multiplex PCR. The data contain roughly 250,000 clones, 75% to 90% of them singletons. Trimming removed 2 bases from V and 9 bases from J, with 11 bases in between. The CDR3 spans 13 residues. CDR1 SGHTA and CDR2 FQGTGA come from the germline V gene. Up to 2 weeks before entering the study, exposed participants had met a COVID-19 case. The sequence derives from a middle-aged woman who had been exposed to COVID-19. The source material was PBMCs or T cells enriched from blood (not recorded which). The rearrangement uses TRBV7-3 and TRBJ2-1, with D possibly matching TRBD1 (5 bases). The CDR3 loop is CASSLLEGVEQFF. In DNA, the CDR3 is TGTGCCAGCAGCTTACTGGAAGGGGTTGAGCAGTTCTTC.